The clone carrying this T cell receptor beta chain has a count of ten or more. Its antigen is currently unknown. This sample was included in a study of Graves' ophthalmopathy and Graves' hyperthyroidism. RNA transcripts served as template for amplifying TCR beta CDR3 sequences. An initial RT-PCR round employing HTBI primers preceded a second-round multiplex PCR. Via MiXCR, TCRdb re-called the multiplex PCR reads, giving one row per CDR3 protein. The table has some 1.1 million distinct CDR3 sequences, 36% seen once; the top ten hold roughly 11%. Overall study results and limits: Discrimination between ophthalmopathy and stable hyperthyroidism by a 13-signature model showed 85% to 90% sensitivity and 70% to 82% specificity.

The V gene's germline CDR1 is ENHRY and CDR2 SYGVKD. The CDR3 runs 15 residues. V gave up 6 bases and J gave up 0 bases; unmatched junction bases: 4. The clonotype originates from an adult man with Graves' hyperthyroidism. The genes are TRBV10-3 and TRBJ2-2; 7 bases agree with TRBD1. Sequences were obtained from peripheral blood or thyroid tissue (not recorded which). CDR3 protein: CAIRLGQTNTGELFF. In DNA, the CDR3 is TGTGCCATCAGGTTGGGACAGACGAACACCGGGGAGCTGTTTTTT.